This T cell receptor beta chain was identified during a study of blood T cell repertoires in COVID-19. Study-level background: Researchers got acute and convalescent COVID-19 samples from the United States, Italy and Spain. The analysed material was cDNA or gDNA that came from T cells, B-cell-depleted T cells, or PBMCs.

Study processing details: Amplification of reference gene primers was used by the study to estimate nucleated cell counts. Assay: immunoSEQ multiplex PCR; the TCRdb copy retains only in-frame clones and omits some. The V and J calls and clone size are taken from that table; D and trimming were inferred from the DNA. Found here are approximately 10,000 clones, approximately 85% of them singletons; the top ten hold more than 5%. The sample comprised peripheral blood. This receptor was taken from a human donor in a cohort sampled during active COVID-19.

CDR3 DNA sequence: TGTGCCAGCAGCTTCGGGACAGGGGTAGACACCATATATTTT. Translation gives CASSFGTGVDTIYF. The chain is built from TRBV7-9 and TRBJ1-3; 10 nucleotides align to TRBD1. Trimming cost V 3 bases and J 8 bases; bases outside gene matches: 4. The CDR3 contains 14 residues. Germline CDR1 SEHNR, CDR2 FQNEAQ (reference sequence).